The entry below gives a single T cell receptor (beta chain) sequence along with its context. Its antigen remains unidentified. V lost 4 bases to trimming and J lost 5 bases; unmatched junction nucleotides: 6. Per germline, CDR1 SGHTA and CDR2 FQGNSA. CDR3 size: 15 residues. 5'RACE with constant-segment primers yielded barcoded, UMI-tagged TCR alpha and TCR beta cDNA libraries. One entry per CDR3 protein, called by TCRdb with MiXCR from the 5' RACE reads. Of about 400,000 distinct CDR3 sequences detected, around a sixth appear once; the ten largest clones hold about a fifth. This specimen comes from a study of T-cell memory formation after mild COVID-19. Findings and caveats of the study: For second-wave clones that peaked at day 37, SARS-CoV-2 specificity went unverified. That cross-reactive memory joined was suggested by some responding clones appearing in pre-infection memory.

The chain is built from TRBV7-2 and TRBJ2-3; 10 bases are shared with TRBD2. The specimen was PBMCs or a T cell subset sorted from them (not recorded which). This clonotype was sampled from a man between 18 and 29 years old who had mild COVID-19 (a few samples of this study predate the infection). Cell type and time point are not known. DNA of the CDR3: TGTGCCAGCAGCTCAACTAGCGGGGCGGGAGATACGCAGTATTTT. This gives the protein CASSSTSGAGDTQYF. The complete variable domain, with remaining parts taken from reference TRBV7-2 and TRBJ2-3, reads GAGVSQSPSNKVTEKGKDVELRCDPISGHTALYWYRQSLGQGLEFLIYFQGNSAPDKSGLPSDRFSAERTGGSVSTLTIQRTQQEDSAVYLCASSSTSGAGDTQYFGPGTRLTVL.